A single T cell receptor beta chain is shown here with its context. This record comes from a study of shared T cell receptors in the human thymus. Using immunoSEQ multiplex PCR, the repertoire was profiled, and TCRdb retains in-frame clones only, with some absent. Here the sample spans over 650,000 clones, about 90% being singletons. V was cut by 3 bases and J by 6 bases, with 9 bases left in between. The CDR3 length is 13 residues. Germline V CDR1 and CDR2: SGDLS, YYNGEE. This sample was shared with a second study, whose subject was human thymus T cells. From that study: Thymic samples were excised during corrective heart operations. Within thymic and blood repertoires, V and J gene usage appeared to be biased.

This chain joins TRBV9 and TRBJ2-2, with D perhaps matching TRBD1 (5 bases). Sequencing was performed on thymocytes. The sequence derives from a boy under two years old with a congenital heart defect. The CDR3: CASSGVTAGELFF. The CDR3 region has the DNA TGTGCCAGCAGCGGTGTGACAGCCGGGGAGCTGTTTTTT.